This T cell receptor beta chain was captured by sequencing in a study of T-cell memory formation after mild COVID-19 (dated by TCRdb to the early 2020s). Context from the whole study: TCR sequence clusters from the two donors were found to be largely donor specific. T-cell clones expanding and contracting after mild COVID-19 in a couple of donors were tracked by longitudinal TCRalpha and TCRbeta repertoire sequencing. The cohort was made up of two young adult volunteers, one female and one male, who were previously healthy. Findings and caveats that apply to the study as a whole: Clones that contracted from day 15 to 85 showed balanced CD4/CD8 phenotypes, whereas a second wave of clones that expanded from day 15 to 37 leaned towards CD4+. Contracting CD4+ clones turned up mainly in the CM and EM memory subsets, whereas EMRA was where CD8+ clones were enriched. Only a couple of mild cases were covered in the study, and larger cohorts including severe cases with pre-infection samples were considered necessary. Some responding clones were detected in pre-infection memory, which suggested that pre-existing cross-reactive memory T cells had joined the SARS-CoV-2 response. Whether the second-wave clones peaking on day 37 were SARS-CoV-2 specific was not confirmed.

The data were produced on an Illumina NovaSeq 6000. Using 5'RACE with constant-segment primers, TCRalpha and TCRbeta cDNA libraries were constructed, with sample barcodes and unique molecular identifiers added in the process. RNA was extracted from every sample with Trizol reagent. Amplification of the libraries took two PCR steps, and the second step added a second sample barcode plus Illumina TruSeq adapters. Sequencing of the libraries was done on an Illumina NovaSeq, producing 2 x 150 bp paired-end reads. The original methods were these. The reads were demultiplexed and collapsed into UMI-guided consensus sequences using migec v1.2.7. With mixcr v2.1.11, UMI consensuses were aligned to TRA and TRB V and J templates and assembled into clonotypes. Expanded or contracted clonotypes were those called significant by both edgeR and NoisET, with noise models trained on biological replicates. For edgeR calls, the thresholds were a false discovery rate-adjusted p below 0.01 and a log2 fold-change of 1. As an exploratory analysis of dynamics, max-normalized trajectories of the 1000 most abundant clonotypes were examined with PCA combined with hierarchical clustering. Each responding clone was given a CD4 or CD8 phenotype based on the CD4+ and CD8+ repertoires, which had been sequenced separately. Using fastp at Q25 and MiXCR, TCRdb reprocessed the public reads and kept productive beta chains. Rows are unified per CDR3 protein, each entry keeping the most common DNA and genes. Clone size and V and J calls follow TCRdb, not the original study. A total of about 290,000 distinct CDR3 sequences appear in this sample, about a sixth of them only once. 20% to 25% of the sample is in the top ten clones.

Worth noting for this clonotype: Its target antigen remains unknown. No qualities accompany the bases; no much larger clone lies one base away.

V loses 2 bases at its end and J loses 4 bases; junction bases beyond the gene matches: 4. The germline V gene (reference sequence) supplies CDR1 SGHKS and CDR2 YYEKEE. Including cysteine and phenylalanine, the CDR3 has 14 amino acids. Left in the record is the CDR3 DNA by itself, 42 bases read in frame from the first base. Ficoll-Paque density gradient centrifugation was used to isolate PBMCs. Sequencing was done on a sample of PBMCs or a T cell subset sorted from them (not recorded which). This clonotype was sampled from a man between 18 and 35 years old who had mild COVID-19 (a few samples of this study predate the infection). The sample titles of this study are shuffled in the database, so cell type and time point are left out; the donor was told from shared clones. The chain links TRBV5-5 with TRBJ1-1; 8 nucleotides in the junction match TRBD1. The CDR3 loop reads CASSFATGGTEAFF. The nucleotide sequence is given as TGTGCCAGCAGCTTCGCTACAGGGGGCACTGAAGCTTTCTTT.